One and the same sample provided the 29 T cell receptor beta chains below, sequenced in a study of naive and memory T cell subsets listed by TCRdb under 2017. The library relied on UMI-ligation and nested PCR. Data came from an Illumina MiSeq. An equimolar mix of two oligonucleotides covering both TRBC1 and TRBC2 was used as the beta constant-region primer. The ligated cDNA went through four rounds of PCR with nested alpha and beta constant-region primers together with the SP2 primer. In-frame beta chains were kept once TCRdb had trimmed the public reads at Q25 with fastp and called clones with MiXCR. Entries are consolidated by CDR3 protein sequence, retaining the most common genes and DNA. A total of about 120,000 distinct CDR3 sequences appear in this sample, roughly 36% of them only once. Approximately 0.9% of the sample is held by the ten biggest clonotypes. Specimen: central memory CD4+ T cells from blood. What this sample's cell subset or site label stands for: central memory, CD45RA- CD27+. The receptors stem from a human donor in good health.

The chain carries TRBV20-1 and TRBJ2-7; D call uncertain. The germline gives CDR1 DFQATT, CDR2 SNEGSKA (reference sequence). This CDR3 spans 15 amino acids. V gave up 0 bases and J gave up 5 bases, with 17 bases separating them. The CDR3 here is CSAREKGGFGHEQYF. As DNA, the CDR3 is TGCAGTGCTAGAGAAAAGGGCGGATTTGGCCACGAGCAGTACTTC.

The rearrangement joins TRBV20-1 to TRBJ2-5, with 10 bases matching TRBD2. V shed 4 bases and J 0 bases; nucleotides not matched to a gene: 5. The germline gives CDR1 DFQATT, CDR2 SNEGSKA (reference sequence). The CDR3 is made up of 15 amino acids. CDR3 amino acids: CSAIKLAGNQETQYF. The CDR3, as DNA: TGCAGTGCTATCAAACTAGCGGGGAACCAAGAGACCCAGTACTTC.

The chain is built from TRBV11-2 and TRBJ2-3; D is unresolved. The CDR3 runs 13 residues. V lost 4 bases to trimming and J lost 5 bases, with 10 bases between them. Germline CDR1 and CDR2: SGHAT and FQNNGV. The CDR3: CASSSGIGDTQYF. CDR3 DNA: TGTGCCAGCAGCTCCGGCATCGGAGATACGCAGTATTTT.

This clonotype came up a few times. The chain couples TRBV19 to TRBJ2-6; 9 bases are a match to TRBD1. Unmatched junction bases numbered 3, after V lost 3 bases and J lost 0 bases. The CDR3 is 17 amino acids. CDR1 LNHDA and CDR2 SQIVND come from the germline V gene (reference sequence). CDR3: CASSIGTGISGANVLTF. CDR3 DNA sequence: TGTGCCAGTAGTATTGGGACAGGGATCTCTGGGGCCAACGTCCTGACTTTC.

This clonotype was recorded a few times. The CDR3 spells CAWSSTSGANVLTF. CDR3 nucleotide sequence: TGTGCCTGGAGTTCGACATCTGGGGCCAACGTCCTGACTTTC. The chain links TRBV30 to TRBJ2-6; D unresolved. This CDR3 contains 14 residues. Trimming removed 2 bases from V and 1 base from J, with 6 bases in between. Per the germline V gene, CDR1 is GTSNPN and CDR2 is SVGIG (reference sequence).

A few counts support this clonotype. V is TRBV5-6 and J is TRBJ2-5; D is unresolved. CDR1 SGHDT and CDR2 YYEEEE come from the germline V gene. The CDR3 consists of 13 residues. The ends were cut back, 0 bases at V and 1 base at J, with 4 bases in the middle. In DNA form, the CDR3 reads TGTGCCAGCAGCTTGGAGGGCCAAGAGACCCAGTACTTC. It yields the protein CASSLEGQETQYF.

The chain carries TRBV6-6 and TRBJ1-1, with 8 bases fitting TRBD1. Germline V gene lookup returns CDR1 MNHNY and CDR2 SVGAGI (reference sequence). This CDR3 comprises 15 residues. V shed 4 bases, J shed 2 bases, and the junction held 6 bases outside the gene matches. The CDR3 reads CASSFRQGINTEAFF. For the CDR3, the DNA is TGTGCCAGCAGTTTCCGACAGGGGATAAACACTGAAGCTTTCTTT.

This clonotype has a handful of counts. This chain joins TRBV6-5 and TRBJ2-5, with D possibly TRBD1 on 6 matching bases. Germline CDR1 is MNHEY and CDR2 is SVGAGI. The CDR3 runs to 15 residues. V was clipped by 6 bases and J by 6 bases, with 20 bases between them. The CDR3 bases are TGTGCCAGCAGCTCTTCGCATCTCAGGGGAAAGACCCAGTACTTC. Encoded protein: CASSSSHLRGKTQYF.

The chain employs TRBV29-1 and TRBJ1-1, with TRBD1 as a possible D gene (6 bases). In germline, CDR1 is SQVTM, CDR2 ANQGSEA. V gave up 7 bases and J gave up 1 base, with 16 bases separating them. This CDR3 has 14 amino acids. The CDR3: CSGYAPGANTEAFF. The CDR3 bases are TGCAGCGGCTACGCCCCAGGGGCGAACACTGAAGCTTTCTTT.

The chain joins TRBV29-1 to TRBJ2-1; tentatively, D is TRBD2 (7 bases). V was shortened by 4 bases and J by 1 base, with 14 bases between the two germline ends. Germline V gene lookup returns CDR1 SQVTM and CDR2 ANQGSEA. CDR3 length equals 15 residues. The CDR3 reads CSVAARGGSYNEQFF. The CDR3 DNA reads TGCAGCGTTGCAGCCAGGGGAGGGTCCTACAATGAGCAGTTCTTC.

The CDR3 DNA sequence: TGCAGCGTGGTGGGCTCCTACAATGAGCAGTTCTTC. It yields the protein CSVVGSYNEQFF. The chain uses TRBV29-1 and TRBJ2-1, with D uncertain. Trimming cost V 6 bases and J 0 bases, with 6 bases left between them. The CDR3 totals 12 residues. CDR1 is SQVTM, CDR2 ANQGSEA, per germline.

This clonotype was detected many times. The chain joins TRBV29-1 to TRBJ2-7, with D perhaps matching TRBD1 (5 bases). The germline V gene encodes CDR1 SQVTM and CDR2 ANQGSEA. CDR3 length equals 12 residues. V gave up 7 bases and J gave up 4 bases, with 14 bases separating them. This CDR3 reads CSAASPGYEQYF. In DNA form, the CDR3 reads TGCAGCGCTGCAAGCCCAGGGTACGAGCAGTACTTC.

V is TRBV10-3 and J is TRBJ2-7, with 9 bases that match TRBD1. CDR1 is ENHRY, CDR2 SYGVKD, per germline. CDR3 length: 15 amino acids. J lost 1 base, V lost 2 bases, and 3 bases had no gene match. CDR3 nucleotide sequence: TGTGCCATCAGTGAGCATGGACAGGGGTCCTACGAGCAGTACTTC. This encodes CAISEHGQGSYEQYF.

The table lists this clonotype with many counts. CDR3 coding DNA: TGCAGCGTTGAAGAGGGCGGGTCGTTCTACAATTACAATGAGCAGTTCTTC. Translating it yields CSVEEGGSFYNYNEQFF. The rearrangement links TRBV29-1 to TRBJ2-1; weak D call: TRBD2 (5 bases). V lost 0 bases, J lost 4 bases, and 19 bases lay in between. Germline CDR1 is SQVTM and CDR2 is ANQGSEA. The length of the CDR3 is 17 residues.

V gene TRBV4-1 combines with J gene TRBJ1-1; D might be TRBD1 (6 bases). Trimming shortened V by 2 bases and J by 4 bases, and 14 bases separated the two germline ends. This CDR3 has 15 amino acids. Germline V lookup: CDR1 MGHRA, CDR2 YSYEKL. This chain's CDR3 is CASSQQGPRGTEAFF. For the CDR3, the DNA is TGCGCCAGCAGCCAACAGGGACCCAGGGGCACTGAAGCTTTCTTT.

The CDR3 DNA sequence: TGTGCCAGCAGCTTAGCGGGAGGGAACGCAGATACGCAGTATTTT. Translation gives CASSLAGGNADTQYF. The chain is built from TRBV7-2 and TRBJ2-3; TRBD2 aligns across 7 bases. The CDR3 extends over 15 amino acids. Trimming took 0 bases from V and 4 from J; bases not matched to a gene: 4. Germline V gene lookup returns CDR1 SGHTA and CDR2 FQGNSA.

The rearrangement joins TRBV3-1 to TRBJ2-1; tentatively, D is TRBD2 (5 bases). The CDR3 is 12 residues long. CDR1 is LGHDT, CDR2 YNNKEL, per germline (reference sequence). V lost 3 bases to trimming and J lost 10 bases, with 10 bases between them. In DNA form, the CDR3 reads TGTGCCAGCAGCCAGGACTTTGGGGAGCAGTTCTTC. Residues: CASSQDFGEQFF.

V is TRBV24-1 and J is TRBJ2-1; D is undetermined. Germline values: CDR1 KGHDR, CDR2 SFDVKD. V was clipped by 7 bases and J by 4 bases, with 13 bases between them. This CDR3 has 14 residues. The CDR3 DNA sequence: TGTGCCACCAGGGGCATTGGGTCTTACAATGAGCAGTTCTTC. Translated, it gives CATRGIGSYNEQFF.

The chain employs TRBV7-9 and TRBJ2-6; 9 positions agree with TRBD1. Germline-derived CDR1 and CDR2 are SEHNR and FQNEAQ (reference sequence). The J segment lost 2 bases and the V segment lost 5 bases, leaving 19 bases of the junction unmatched. The CDR3 sequence is 21 residues long. The CDR3: CASSPTGRGTGLFPGANVLTF. The CDR3 DNA reads TGTGCCAGCAGCCCAACCGGAAGGGGGACAGGGCTTTTCCCTGGGGCCAACGTCCTGACTTTC.

This clonotype was detected a few times. The CDR3 sequence is CSARSQRNRYEQYF. CDR3 nucleotide sequence: TGCAGTGCTAGAAGTCAGCGGAACCGCTACGAGCAGTACTTC. The chain links TRBV20-1 to TRBJ2-7, with TRBD2 as a possible D gene (5 bases). The germline gives CDR1 DFQATT, CDR2 SNEGSKA (reference sequence). The CDR3 is 14 residues long. Trimming pared 2 bases from V and 3 bases from J, leaving 14 bases between.

The table lists this clonotype with a count of one. The chain uses TRBV7-6 and TRBJ2-7, with D possibly being TRBD2 (6 bases). This CDR3 is 15 amino acids long. The V gene lost 6 bases and the J gene lost 3 bases, with 18 bases spanning the gap. CDR1 and CDR2 (germline): SGHVS, FNYEAQ. CDR3 sequence (DNA): TGTGCCAGCAGTAAAACCGGGACTCATCTCTACGAGCAGTACTTC. Its translation is CASSKTGTHLYEQYF.

The rearrangement uses TRBV28 and TRBJ2-3; 8 bases are a match to TRBD2. J was trimmed by 2 bases and V by 5 bases; bases with no gene match: 3. The CDR3 sequence is 14 residues long. Germline values: CDR1 MDHEN, CDR2 SYDVKM. The CDR3 nucleotides are TGTGCCAGCAGTAGCGGGAGACCCACAGATACGCAGTATTTT. Protein: CASSSGRPTDTQYF.

The chain uses TRBV7-2 and TRBJ1-1; tentatively, D is TRBD1 (5 bases). The V and J ends lost 0 bases and 8 bases respectively, with 13 bases between them. Germline-derived CDR1 and CDR2 are SGHTA and FQGNSA. This CDR3 spans 14 amino acids. CDR3 coding DNA: TGTGCCAGCAGCTTAGCGAATCAGGGACGCGAAGCTTTCTTT. Residues: CASSLANQGREAFF.

The chain joins TRBV7-9 to TRBJ2-1, with 8 bases identical to TRBD2. Germline CDR1 and CDR2: SEHNR and FQNEAQ (reference sequence). Trimming took 8 bases from V and 4 from J; bases not matched to a gene: 7. The CDR3 contains 14 residues. The CDR3 region has the DNA TGTGCCAGCCAACTAGCGGAGGGATACAATGAGCAGTTCTTC. As protein: CASQLAEGYNEQFF.

This clonotype was picked up a small number of times. The chain employs TRBV20-1 and TRBJ2-2; TRBD2 is a possible D gene (5 bases). CDR1 and CDR2 from the germline V gene are DFQATT and SNEGSKA (reference sequence). The CDR3 has 15 amino acids. V shed 3 bases and J shed 2 bases, with 13 bases lying between them. CDR3 nucleotide sequence: TGCAGTGCTAGGGACTTCTCACACAACACCGGGGAGCTGTTTTTT. Translating it yields CSARDFSHNTGELFF.

V gene TRBV28 combines with J gene TRBJ2-1; TRBD2 aligns across 10 bases. Germline-derived CDR1 and CDR2 are MDHEN and SYDVKM. V trimming: 5 bases; J trimming: 5 bases; junction bases outside the gene matches: 6. This CDR3 is 15 amino acids long. As DNA, the CDR3 is TGTGCCAGCAGTCCCTCTAGCGGGAGCCACAATGAGCAGTTCTTC. Its protein is CASSPSSGSHNEQFF.

This clonotype was found many times. The rearrangement links TRBV15 to TRBJ2-1; D not certain. This CDR3 spans 13 amino acids. Germline CDR1 and CDR2: LNHNV and YYDKDF (reference sequence). V lost 1 base and J lost 9, with 10 bases in between. Written as DNA, the CDR3 is TGTGCCACCAGCAGAGTACGAAGAGGTGAGCAGTTCTTC. Amino acids: CATSRVRRGEQFF.

This clonotype has more than one count but fewer than ten. The genes are TRBV9 and TRBJ2-1; D is unclear. There are 16 residues in the CDR3. V was pared by 0 bases and J by 4 bases, with 14 bases between. Germline CDR1 SGDLS, CDR2 YYNGEE. This CDR3 is CASSVVGGSLYNEQFF. CDR3 DNA: TGTGCCAGCAGCGTAGTGGGCGGAAGCCTTTACAATGAGCAGTTCTTC.

This clonotype was counted a single time. The chain employs TRBV6-6 and TRBJ2-1; tentative D call: TRBD2 (5 bases). The germline V gene has CDR1 MNHNY and CDR2 SVGAGI (reference sequence). CDR3 size: 14 residues. Trimming stripped 4 bases from V and 3 bases from J, with 10 bases between. CDR3 coding DNA: TGTGCCAGCAGTTCCACCCGGGACTACAATGAGCAGTTCTTC. It encodes CASSSTRDYNEQFF.